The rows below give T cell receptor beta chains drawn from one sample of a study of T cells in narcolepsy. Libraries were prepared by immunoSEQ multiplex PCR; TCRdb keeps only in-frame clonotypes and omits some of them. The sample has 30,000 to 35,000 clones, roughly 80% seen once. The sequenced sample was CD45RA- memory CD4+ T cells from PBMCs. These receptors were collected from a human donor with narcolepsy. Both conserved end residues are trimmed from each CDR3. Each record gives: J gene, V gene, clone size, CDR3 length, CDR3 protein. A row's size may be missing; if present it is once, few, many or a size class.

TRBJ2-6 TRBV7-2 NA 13 ASTPVGTGANVLT
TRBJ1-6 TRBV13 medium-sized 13 ASSLGSGDNSPLH
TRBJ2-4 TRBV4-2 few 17 ASSQGRSDSLIAKNIQY
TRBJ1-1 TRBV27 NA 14 ASSFGRRGGDTEAF
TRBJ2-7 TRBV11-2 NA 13 ASSSGLAGTYEQY
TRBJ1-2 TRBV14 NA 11 ASSQSEKYGYT
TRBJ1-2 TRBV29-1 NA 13 SVEDRAGGNYGYT
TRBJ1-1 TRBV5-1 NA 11 ASSSRPGTEAF
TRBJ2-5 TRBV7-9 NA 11 ASSGRGLETQY
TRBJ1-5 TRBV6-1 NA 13 ASSEGPQGGQPQH
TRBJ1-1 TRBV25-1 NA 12 ASSEVGKNTEAF
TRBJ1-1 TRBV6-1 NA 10 ASTNVGTEAF
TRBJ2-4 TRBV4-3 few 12 ASSPGAAKNIQY
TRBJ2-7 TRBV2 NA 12 ASSTQGGVYEQY
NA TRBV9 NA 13 ASSSQGGKGYEQY
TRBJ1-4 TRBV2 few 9 ASSVTELLF
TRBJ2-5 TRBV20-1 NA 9 SANLLETQY
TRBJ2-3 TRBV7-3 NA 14 ASSLRASGAPDTQY
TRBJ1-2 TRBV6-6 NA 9 ATRQGYGYT
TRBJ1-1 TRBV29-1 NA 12 SVDVGQGSTEAF
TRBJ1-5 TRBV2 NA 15 ASSEYAVGYGNQPQH
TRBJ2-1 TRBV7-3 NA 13 ASSFVAGSYNEQF
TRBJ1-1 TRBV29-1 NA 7 SERRVAF
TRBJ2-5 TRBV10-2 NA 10 ASSPAKETQY
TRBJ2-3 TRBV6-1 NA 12 ASSGTGGGDTQY
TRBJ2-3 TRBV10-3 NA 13 ASTPSGGLTDTQY
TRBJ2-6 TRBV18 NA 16 ASSPIMAGSTGANVLT
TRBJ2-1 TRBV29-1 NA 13 SSILGQGFHNEQF
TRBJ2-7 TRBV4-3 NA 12 ASSQELAGGLWY
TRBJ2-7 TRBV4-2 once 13 ASSPRTGYLYEQY
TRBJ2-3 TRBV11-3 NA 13 ASSLGTGYTNTQY
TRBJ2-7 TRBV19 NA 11 ASTATGTYEQY
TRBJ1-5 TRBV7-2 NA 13 ASSQGGRSNQPQH
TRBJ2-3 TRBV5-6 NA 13 ASSLGGSGLNTQY
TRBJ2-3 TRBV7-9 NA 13 ASSLVSGFTDTQY
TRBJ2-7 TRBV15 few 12 ATSKDHGFYEQY
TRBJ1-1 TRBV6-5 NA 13 ASSRKPTGNTEAF
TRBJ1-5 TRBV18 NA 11 ASSQQNNQPQH
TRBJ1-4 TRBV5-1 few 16 ASSRDRGPSTTNEKLF
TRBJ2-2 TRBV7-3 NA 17 ASRRLAGGSAPNTGELF
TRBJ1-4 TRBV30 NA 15 AWGRRGSISTNEKLF
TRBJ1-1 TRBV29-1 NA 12 SVGETGGGTEAF
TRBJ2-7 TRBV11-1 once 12 ASSSGQGPYEQY
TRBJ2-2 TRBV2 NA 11 ASRSQNTGELF
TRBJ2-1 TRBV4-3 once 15 ASSARVGGTSLVEQF
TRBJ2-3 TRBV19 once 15 ASSSPPGSGGTDTQY
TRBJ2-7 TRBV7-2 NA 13 ASSLVAGAAYEQY
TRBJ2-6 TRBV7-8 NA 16 ASSSGQALLTGANVLT
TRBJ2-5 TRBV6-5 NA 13 ASSYSPQQGQTQY
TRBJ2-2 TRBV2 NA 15 ASSEDSGAPNTGELF
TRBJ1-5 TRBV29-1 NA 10 SAGGPNQPQH
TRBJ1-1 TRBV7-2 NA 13 ASSLNRQANTEAF
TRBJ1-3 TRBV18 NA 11 ASSPVSGNTIY
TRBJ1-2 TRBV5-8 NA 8 ASSFYGYT
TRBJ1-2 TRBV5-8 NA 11 ASSLLNNYGYT